Sequencing of this T cell receptor beta chain was carried out in a study of T cells after yellow fever vaccination. Using its own MiXCR run on the 5' RACE reads, TCRdb lists one record per CDR3 protein. Here the sample spans hundreds of thousands of distinct CDR3 sequences, 6% to 8% being singletons. Trimming left V 5 bases short and J 8 bases short, with 13 bases between. This CDR3 comprises 12 residues. The germline V gene has CDR1 DFQATT and CDR2 SNEGSKA (reference sequence). Sequenced material: PBMCs, taken 5 days after the yellow fever booster vaccination. The clonotype originates from a man aged 25 to 40 who received the YFV17D yellow fever vaccine. This chain joins TRBV20-1 and TRBJ2-1; no clear D gene. The CDR3 here is CSASPASDEQFF. Written as DNA, the CDR3 is TGCAGTGCTTCACCTGCAAGCGATGAGCAGTTCTTC.